This entry concerns a single T cell receptor (beta chain). Antigen: not known. These data are taken from a study of T cell repertoires in cytomegalovirus infection. From the reads, TCRdb called clonotypes with MiXCR, one entry per CDR3 protein. Among a few hundred thousand distinct CDR3 sequences, over 35% were seen once, and the ten largest hold more than 40%. V lost 1 base to trimming and J lost 1 base, with 10 bases between them. The germline CDR1 and CDR2 sequences are KGHSH and LQKENI. This CDR3 has 15 amino acids. The chain combines TRBV18 with TRBJ1-1; TRBD1 is a possible D gene (5 bases). The clonotype originates from a human donor in good health (CMV status not recorded). Some clones in this sample may be carry-over from other donors' samples. Sequenced here: cultured PBMCs, sampled from culture after CMV antigen stimulation. CDR3: CASSPLLQGNTEAFF. Written as DNA, the CDR3 is TGTGCCAGCTCACCACTTCTCCAGGGGAACACTGAAGCTTTCTTT. Full variable domain (remainder filled in from reference TRBV18 and TRBJ1-1): NAGVMQNPRHLVRRRGQEARLRCSPMKGHSHVYWYRQLPEEGLKFMVYLQKENIIDESGMPKERFSAEFPKEGPSILRIQQVVRGDSAAYFCASSPLLQGNTEAFFGQGTRLTVV.